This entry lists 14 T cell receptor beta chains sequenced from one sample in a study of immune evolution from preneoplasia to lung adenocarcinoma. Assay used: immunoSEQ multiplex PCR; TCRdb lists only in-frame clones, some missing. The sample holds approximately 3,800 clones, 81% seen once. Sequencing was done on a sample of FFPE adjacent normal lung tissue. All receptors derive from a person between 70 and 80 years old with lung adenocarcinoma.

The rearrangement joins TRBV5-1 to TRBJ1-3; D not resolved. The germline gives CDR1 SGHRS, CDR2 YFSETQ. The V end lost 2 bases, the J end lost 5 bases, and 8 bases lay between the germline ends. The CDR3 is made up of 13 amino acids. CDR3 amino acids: CASSLDSRNTIYF. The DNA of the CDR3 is TGCGCCAGCAGCTTAGACTCACGAAACACCATATATTTT.

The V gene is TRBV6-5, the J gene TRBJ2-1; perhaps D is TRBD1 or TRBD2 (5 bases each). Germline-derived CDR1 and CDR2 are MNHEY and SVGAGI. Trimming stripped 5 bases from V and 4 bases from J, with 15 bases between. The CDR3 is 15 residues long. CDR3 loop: CASSILGTRYNEQFF. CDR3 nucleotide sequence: TGTGCCAGCAGTATCCTCGGGACCCGATACAATGAGCAGTTCTTC.

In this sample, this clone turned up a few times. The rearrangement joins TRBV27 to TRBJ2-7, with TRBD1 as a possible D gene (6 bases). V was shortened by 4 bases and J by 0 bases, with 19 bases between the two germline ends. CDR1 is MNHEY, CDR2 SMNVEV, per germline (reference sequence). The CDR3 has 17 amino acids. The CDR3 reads CASSYWAGAGVSYEQYF. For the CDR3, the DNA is TGTGCCAGCAGTTATTGGGCTGGGGCAGGGGTCTCCTACGAGCAGTACTTC.

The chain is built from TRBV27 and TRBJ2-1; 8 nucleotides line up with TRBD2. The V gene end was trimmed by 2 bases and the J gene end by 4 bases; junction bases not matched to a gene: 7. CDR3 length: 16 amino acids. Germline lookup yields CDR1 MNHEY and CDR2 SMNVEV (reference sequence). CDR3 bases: TGTGCCAGCAGTTTAGTGACTAGCGAGCGATACAATGAGCAGTTCTTC. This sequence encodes CASSLVTSERYNEQFF.

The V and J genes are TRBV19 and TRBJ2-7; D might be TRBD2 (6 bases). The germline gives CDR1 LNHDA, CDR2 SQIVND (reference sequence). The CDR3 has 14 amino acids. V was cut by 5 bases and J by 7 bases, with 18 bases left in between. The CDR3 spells CASSPSGPGEEQYF. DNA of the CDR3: TGTGCCAGTAGTCCCAGCGGGCCCGGGGAAGAGCAGTACTTC.

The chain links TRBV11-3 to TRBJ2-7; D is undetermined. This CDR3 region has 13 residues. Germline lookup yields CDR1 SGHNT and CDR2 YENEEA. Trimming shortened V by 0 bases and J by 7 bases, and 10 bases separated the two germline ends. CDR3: CASSLDWAGEQYF. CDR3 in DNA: TGTGCCAGCAGCTTAGATTGGGCAGGAGAGCAGTACTTC.

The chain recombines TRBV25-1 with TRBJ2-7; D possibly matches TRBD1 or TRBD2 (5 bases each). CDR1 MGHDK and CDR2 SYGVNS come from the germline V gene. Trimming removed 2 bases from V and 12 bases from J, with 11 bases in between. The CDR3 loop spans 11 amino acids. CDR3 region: CASSEGDPVYF. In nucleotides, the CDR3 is TGTGCCAGCAGTGAAGGGGACCCCGTGTACTTC.

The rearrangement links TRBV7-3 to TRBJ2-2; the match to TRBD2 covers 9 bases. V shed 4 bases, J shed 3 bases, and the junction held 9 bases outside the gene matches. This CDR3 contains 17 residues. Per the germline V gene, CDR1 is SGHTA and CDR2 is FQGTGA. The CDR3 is CASSYHDVAGDTGELFF. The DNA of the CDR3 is TGTGCCAGCAGCTACCATGATGTAGCGGGAGACACCGGGGAGCTGTTTTTT.

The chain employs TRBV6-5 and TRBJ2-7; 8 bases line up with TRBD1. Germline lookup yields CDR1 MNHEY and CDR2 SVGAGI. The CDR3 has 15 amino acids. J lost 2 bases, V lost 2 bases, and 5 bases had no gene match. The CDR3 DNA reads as TGTGCCAGCAGTTACCGTCGGACAGGGACCTACGAGCAGTACTTC. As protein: CASSYRRTGTYEQYF.

CDR3 nucleotide sequence: TGTGCCACCGGGACTAGCGCCTACGAGCAGTACTTC. This gives the protein CATGTSAYEQYF. The chain carries TRBV11-3 and TRBJ2-7; 10 bases agree with TRBD2. The CDR3 consists of 12 residues. Germline V gene lookup returns CDR1 SGHNT and CDR2 YENEEA. Trimming took 10 bases from V and 2 from J; bases not matched to a gene: 2.

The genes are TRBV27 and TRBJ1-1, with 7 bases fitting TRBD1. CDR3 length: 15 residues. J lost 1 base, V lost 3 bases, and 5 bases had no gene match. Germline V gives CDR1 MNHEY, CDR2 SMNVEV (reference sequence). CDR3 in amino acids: CASSFDRAKNTEAFF. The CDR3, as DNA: TGTGCCAGCAGTTTCGACAGGGCTAAGAACACTGAAGCTTTCTTT.

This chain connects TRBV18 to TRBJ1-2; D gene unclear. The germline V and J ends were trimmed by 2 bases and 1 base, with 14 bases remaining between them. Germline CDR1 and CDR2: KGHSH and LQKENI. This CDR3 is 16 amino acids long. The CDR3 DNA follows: TGTGCCAGCTCACCATCATCGACCGGCGATAACTATGGCTACACCTTC. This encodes CASSPSSTGDNYGYTF.

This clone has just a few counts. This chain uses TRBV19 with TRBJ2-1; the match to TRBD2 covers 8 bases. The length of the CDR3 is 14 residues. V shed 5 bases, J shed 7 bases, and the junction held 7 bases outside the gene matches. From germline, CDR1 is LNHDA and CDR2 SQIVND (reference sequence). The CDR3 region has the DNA TGTGCCAGTAGTCCGGGACTAGGCGGGAATGAGCAGTTCTTC. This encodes CASSPGLGGNEQFF.

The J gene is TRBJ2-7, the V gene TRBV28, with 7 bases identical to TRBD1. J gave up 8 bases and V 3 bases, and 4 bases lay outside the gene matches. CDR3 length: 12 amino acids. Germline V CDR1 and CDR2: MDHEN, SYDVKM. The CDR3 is CASSLRGRKQYF. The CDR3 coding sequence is TGTGCCAGCAGTTTGAGGGGGCGCAAGCAGTACTTC.